The rows below give T cell receptor beta chains drawn from one sample of a study of vaccination and CD4 T cells after COVID-19. TCRdb reprocessed the PCR reads with MiXCR, giving one entry per CDR3 protein. The sample shows some 25,000 distinct CDR3 sequences, 55% to 70% of them seen only once. No antigens are known for them. Sequences were obtained from CD4+ T cells from blood, cultured in vitro. The receptors were gathered from a human donor who had recovered from COVID-19. Each CDR3 is given with its conserved first and last residue. D genes are given only for firm matches. Expanded clones get a size class; other rows say once, few or many, or leave the size out.

J gene,V gene,D gene,clone size,CDR3 protein,CDR3 DNA
TRBJ1-6,TRBV27,-,once,CASSFGSSYNSPLHF,TGTGCCAGCAGTTTTGGTAGCTCCTATAATTCACCCCTCCACTTT
TRBJ2-7,TRBV20-1,TRBD1,few,CSANLQGVSYEQYF,TGCAGTGCTAACCTACAGGGGGTGTCCTACGAGCAGTACTTC
TRBJ2-1,TRBV20-1,-,-,CSAPRPGDNEQFF,TGCAGTGCTCCCCGACCCGGGGACAATGAGCAGTTCTTC
TRBJ1-5,TRBV6-5,-,few,CASSYSIYQPQHF,TGTGCCAGCAGTTACTCGATATACCAGCCCCAGCATTTT
TRBJ2-7,TRBV2,-,few,CASRPGTGFSYEQYF,TGTGCCAGCAGACCCGGGACTGGCTTCTCCTACGAGCAGTACTTC
TRBJ2-7,TRBV28,TRBD2,-,CASSLWASGNYEQYF,TGTGCCAGCAGTTTATGGGCTAGCGGGAACTACGAGCAGTACTTC
TRBJ1-5,TRBV18,TRBD1,-,CASSPTGGTEPQHF,TGTGCCAGCTCACCGACAGGGGGGACGGAGCCCCAGCATTTT
TRBJ1-2,TRBV7-2,TRBD1,once,CASSSWGQGPLGYTF,TGTGCCAGCAGCTCATGGGGACAGGGCCCCTTGGGCTACACCTTC
TRBJ2-5,TRBV20-1,-,few,CSRYRGGQETQYF,TGCAGCCGATACAGGGGAGGTCAAGAGACCCAGTACTTC
TRBJ1-1,TRBV6-1,-,-,CASNLGNAEAFF,TGTGCCAGCAACCTCGGGAACGCTGAAGCTTTCTTT
TRBJ1-1,TRBV7-9,-,few,CASSSGALNTEAFF,TGTGCCAGCAGCTCAGGGGCCTTGAACACTGAAGCTTTCTTT
TRBJ1-5,TRBV7-9,-,-,CASSPPGGSSQPQHF,TGTGCCAGCAGCCCCCCTGGTGGTAGCAGTCAGCCCCAGCATTTT